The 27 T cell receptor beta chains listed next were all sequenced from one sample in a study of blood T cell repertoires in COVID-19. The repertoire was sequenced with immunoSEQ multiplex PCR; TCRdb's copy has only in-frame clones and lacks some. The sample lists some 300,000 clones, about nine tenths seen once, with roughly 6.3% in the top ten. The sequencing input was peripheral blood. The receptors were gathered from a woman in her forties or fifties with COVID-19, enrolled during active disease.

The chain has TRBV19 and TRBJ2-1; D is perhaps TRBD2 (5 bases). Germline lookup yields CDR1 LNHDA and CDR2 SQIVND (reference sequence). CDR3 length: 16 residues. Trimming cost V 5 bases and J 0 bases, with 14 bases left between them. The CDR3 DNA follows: TGTGCCAGTAGTTGGGAGCCGGGTGGCTCCTACAATGAGCAGTTCTTC. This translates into CASSWEPGGSYNEQFF.

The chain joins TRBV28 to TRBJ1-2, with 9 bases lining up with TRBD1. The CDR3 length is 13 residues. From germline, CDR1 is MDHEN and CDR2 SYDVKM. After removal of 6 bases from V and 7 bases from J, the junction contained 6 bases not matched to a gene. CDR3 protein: CASSLGQGSGYTF. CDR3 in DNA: TGTGCCAGCAGCCTGGGACAGGGTAGTGGCTACACCTTC.

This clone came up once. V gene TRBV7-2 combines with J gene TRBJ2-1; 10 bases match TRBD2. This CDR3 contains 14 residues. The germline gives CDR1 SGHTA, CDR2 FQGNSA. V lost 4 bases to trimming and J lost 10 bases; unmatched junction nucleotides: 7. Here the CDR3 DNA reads TGTGCCAGCAGCTCTAGCGGGGGTGGGTCGGAGCAGTTCTTC. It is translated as CASSSSGGGSEQFF.

The CDR3 nucleotides are TGTGCCAGTAGTATAGAAGTACAGGGTTTCTTTGGAAAACTGTTTTTT. This sequence encodes CASSIEVQGFFGKLFF. This chain joins TRBV19 and TRBJ1-4; D is possibly TRBD1 (6 bases). Trimming took off 0 bases at V and 10 bases at J, with 18 bases between the two ends. The CDR3 covers 16 residues. Germline V lookup: CDR1 LNHDA, CDR2 SQIVND (reference sequence).

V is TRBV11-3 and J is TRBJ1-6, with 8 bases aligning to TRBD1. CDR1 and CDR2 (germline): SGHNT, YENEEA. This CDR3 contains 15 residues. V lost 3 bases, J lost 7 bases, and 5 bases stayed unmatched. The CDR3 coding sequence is TGTGCCAGCAGCTTTGGGGGACAGGCCAATTCACCCCTCCACTTT. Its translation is CASSFGGQANSPLHF. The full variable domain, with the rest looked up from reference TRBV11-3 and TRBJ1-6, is EAGVVQSPRYKIIEKKQPVAFWCNPISGHNTLYWYLQNLGQGPELLIRYENEEAVDDSQLPKDRFSAERLKGVDSTLKIQPAELGDSAVYLCASSFGGQANSPLHFGNGTRLTVT.

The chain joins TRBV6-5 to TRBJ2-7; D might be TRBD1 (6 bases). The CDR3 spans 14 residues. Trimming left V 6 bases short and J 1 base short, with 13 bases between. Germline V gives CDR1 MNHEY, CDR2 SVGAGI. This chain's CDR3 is CASRDSAGSYEQYF. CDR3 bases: TGTGCCAGCAGGGACAGTGCCGGTTCCTACGAGCAGTACTTC.

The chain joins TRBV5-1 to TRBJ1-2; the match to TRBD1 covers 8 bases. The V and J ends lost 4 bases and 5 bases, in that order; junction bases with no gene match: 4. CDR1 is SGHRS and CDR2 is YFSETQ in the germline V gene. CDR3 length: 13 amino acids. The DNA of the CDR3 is TGCGCCAGCAGCCCGGGACAGGCATATGGCTACACCTTC. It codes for CASSPGQAYGYTF.

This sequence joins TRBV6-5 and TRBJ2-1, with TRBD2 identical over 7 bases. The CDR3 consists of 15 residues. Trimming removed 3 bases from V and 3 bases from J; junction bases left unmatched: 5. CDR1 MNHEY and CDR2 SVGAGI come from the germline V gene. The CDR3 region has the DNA TGTGCCAGCAGTTATTCCCTAGCGGACTACAATGAGCAGTTCTTC. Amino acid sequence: CASSYSLADYNEQFF.

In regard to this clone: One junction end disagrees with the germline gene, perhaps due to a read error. CDR3 sequence reads: CAIREQVNTEAFF. The CDR3 nucleotides are TGTGCCATCCGTGAACAGGTGAACACTGAAGCTTTCTTT. The chain combines TRBV10-3 with TRBJ1-1; the D gene is possibly TRBD1 (5 bases). The germline V gene encodes CDR1 ENHRY and CDR2 SYGVKD. CDR3 length: 13 residues.

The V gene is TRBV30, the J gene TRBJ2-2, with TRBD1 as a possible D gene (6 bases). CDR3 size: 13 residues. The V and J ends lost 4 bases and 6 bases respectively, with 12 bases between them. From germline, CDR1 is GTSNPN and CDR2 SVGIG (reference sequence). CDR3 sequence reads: CAWMQGSSGELFF. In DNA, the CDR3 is TGTGCCTGGATGCAGGGGAGTTCCGGGGAGCTGTTTTTT.

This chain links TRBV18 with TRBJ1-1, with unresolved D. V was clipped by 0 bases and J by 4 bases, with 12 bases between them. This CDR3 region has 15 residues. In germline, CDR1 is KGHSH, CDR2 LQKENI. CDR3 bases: TGTGCCAGCTCACCACCTCGTACGAGGGTCACTGAAGCTTTCTTT. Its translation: CASSPPRTRVTEAFF.

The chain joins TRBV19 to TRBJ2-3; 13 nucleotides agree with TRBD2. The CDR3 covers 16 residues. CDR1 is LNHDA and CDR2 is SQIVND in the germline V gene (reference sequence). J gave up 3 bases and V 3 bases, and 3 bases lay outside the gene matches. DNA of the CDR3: TGTGCCAGTAGTATCGGGACTAGCGGGAAGACAGATACGCAGTATTTT. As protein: CASSIGTSGKTDTQYF.

CDR3 loop: CAIGWSNQPQHF. Written as DNA, the CDR3 is TGTGCCATCGGTTGGAGCAATCAGCCCCAGCATTTT. This chain links TRBV6-5 with TRBJ1-5; D is uncertain. Per germline, CDR1 MNHEY and CDR2 SVGAGI. Trimming took off 10 bases at V and 1 base at J, with 8 bases between the two ends. The CDR3 runs 12 residues.

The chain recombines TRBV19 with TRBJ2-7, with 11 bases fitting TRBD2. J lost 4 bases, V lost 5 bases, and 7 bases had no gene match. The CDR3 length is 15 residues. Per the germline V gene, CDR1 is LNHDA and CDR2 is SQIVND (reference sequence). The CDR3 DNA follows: TGTGCCAGTAGTCACACTAGCGGGGGACGATACGAGCAGTACTTC. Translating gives CASSHTSGGRYEQYF.

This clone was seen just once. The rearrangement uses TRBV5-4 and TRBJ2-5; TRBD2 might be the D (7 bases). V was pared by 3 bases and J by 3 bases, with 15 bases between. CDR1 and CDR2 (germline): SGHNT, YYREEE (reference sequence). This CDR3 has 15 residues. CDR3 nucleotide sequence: TGTGCCAGCAGCTCGGGGGGCGGGGGAAAAGAGACCCAGTACTTC. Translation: CASSSGGGGKETQYF.

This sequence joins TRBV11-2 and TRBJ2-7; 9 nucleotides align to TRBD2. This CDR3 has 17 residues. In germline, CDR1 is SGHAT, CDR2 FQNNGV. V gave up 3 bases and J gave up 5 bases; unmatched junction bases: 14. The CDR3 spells CASSFPPGGRAGNEQYF. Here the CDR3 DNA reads TGTGCCAGCAGCTTCCCCCCCGGCGGGAGGGCCGGCAACGAGCAGTACTTC.

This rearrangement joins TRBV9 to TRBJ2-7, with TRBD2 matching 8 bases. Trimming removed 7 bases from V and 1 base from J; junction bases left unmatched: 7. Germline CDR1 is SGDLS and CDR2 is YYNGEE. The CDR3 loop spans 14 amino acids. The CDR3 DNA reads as TGTGCCAGCGGTAGAACGGGGGGGTCCTACGAGCAGTACTTC. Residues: CASGRTGGSYEQYF.

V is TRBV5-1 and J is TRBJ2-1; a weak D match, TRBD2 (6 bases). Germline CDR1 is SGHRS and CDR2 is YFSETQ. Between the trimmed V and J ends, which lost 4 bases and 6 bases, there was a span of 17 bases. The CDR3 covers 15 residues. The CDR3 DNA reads TGCGCCAGCAGCCCCCCCCTCAGGGACTCCAATGAGCAGTTCTTC. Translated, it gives CASSPPLRDSNEQFF.

This chain's CDR3 is CAWSSKGSEAGELFF. In nucleotides, the CDR3 is TGTGCCTGGAGTTCTAAAGGGAGTGAGGCCGGGGAGCTGTTTTTT. The genes are TRBV30 and TRBJ2-2, with D possibly being TRBD2 (5 bases). Trimming left V 2 bases short and J 6 bases short, with 16 bases between. The CDR3 totals 15 residues. The germline gives CDR1 GTSNPN, CDR2 SVGIG (reference sequence).

The DNA for the CDR3 is TGCGCCAGCAGCCAAGGACTAGCGGGACCCAATGAGCAGTTCTTC. Translated: CASSQGLAGPNEQFF. The chain links TRBV4-1 to TRBJ2-1, with TRBD2 matching over 11 bases. This CDR3 is 15 amino acids long. J was trimmed by 6 bases and V by 1 base; bases with no gene match: 2. The germline V gene has CDR1 MGHRA and CDR2 YSYEKL.

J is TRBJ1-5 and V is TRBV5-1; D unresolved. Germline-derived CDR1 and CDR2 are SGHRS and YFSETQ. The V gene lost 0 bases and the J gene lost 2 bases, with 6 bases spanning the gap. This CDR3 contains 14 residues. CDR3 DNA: TGCGCCAGCAGCTTGGGACTAGGCAATCAGCCCCAGCATTTT. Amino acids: CASSLGLGNQPQHF.

CDR3 in DNA: TGTGCCAGCTGCCCAGCCGTGATCTATGGCTACACCTTC. It translates to CASCPAVIYGYTF. V is TRBV6-2 or TRBV6-3 and J is TRBJ1-2, with no clear D. The germline CDR1 and CDR2 sequences are MNHEY and SVGEGT. Trimming left V 8 bases short and J 4 bases short, with 14 bases between. The CDR3 consists of 13 residues.

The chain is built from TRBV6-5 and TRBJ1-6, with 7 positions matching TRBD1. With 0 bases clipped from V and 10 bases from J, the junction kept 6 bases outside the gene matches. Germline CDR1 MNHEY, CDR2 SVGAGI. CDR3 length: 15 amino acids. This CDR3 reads CASSYSTQGFSPLHF. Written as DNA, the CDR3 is TGTGCCAGCAGTTACTCGACACAGGGGTTCTCACCCCTCCACTTT.

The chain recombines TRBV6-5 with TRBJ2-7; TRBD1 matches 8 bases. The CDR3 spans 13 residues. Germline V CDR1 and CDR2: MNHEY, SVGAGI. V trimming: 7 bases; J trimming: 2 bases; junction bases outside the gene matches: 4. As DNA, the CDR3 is TGTGCCAGCACCTCAGGGGGCGCCTACGAGCAGTACTTC. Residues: CASTSGGAYEQYF.

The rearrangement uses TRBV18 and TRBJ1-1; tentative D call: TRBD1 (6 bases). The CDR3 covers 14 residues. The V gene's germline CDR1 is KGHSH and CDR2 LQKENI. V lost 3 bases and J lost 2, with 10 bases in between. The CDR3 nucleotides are TGTGCCAGCTCACCGGACAGAACAAACACTGAAGCTTTCTTT. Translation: CASSPDRTNTEAFF.

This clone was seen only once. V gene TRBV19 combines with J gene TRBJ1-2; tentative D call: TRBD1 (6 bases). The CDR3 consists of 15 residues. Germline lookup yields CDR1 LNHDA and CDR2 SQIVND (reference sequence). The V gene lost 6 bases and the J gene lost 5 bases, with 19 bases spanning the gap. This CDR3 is CASSPGGGLLYGYTF. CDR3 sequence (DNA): TGTGCCAGTAGCCCTGGGGGGGGGCTTTTATATGGCTACACCTTC.

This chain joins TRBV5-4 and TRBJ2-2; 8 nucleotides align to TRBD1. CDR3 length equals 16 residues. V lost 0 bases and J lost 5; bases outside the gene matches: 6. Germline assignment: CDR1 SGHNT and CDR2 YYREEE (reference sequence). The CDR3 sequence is CASSLGGTGKTGELFF. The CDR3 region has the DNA TGTGCCAGCAGCTTGGGGGGGACAGGAAAAACCGGGGAGCTGTTTTTT.